A single sample gave rise to the 10 T cell receptor beta chains below, sequenced in a study of cytomegalovirus exposure and HLA in healthy donors. PCR amplification relied on 60 Vbeta primers (plus 13 Jbeta primers). Libraries were prepared by immunoSEQ multiplex PCR; TCRdb keeps only in-frame clonotypes and omits some of them. The sample lists 120,000 or so clones, 60% to 85% occurring once. Source material: PBMCs. These receptors all come from a woman between 35 and 50 years old in good health and CMV-seronegative.

The rearrangement joins TRBV7-9 to TRBJ1-2, with 9 bases matching TRBD1. The ends lost 4 bases at V and 3 bases at J; junction bases unmatched: 9. CDR1 and CDR2 (germline): SEHNR, FQNEAQ (reference sequence). This CDR3 is 16 amino acids long. The CDR3 region has the DNA TGTGCCAGCAGCTATTCAGCGGGACAGGGAGACTATGGCTACACCTTC. Its translation: CASSYSAGQGDYGYTF.

The chain carries TRBV10-2 and TRBJ2-1; TRBD2 is a possible D gene (5 bases). Trimming pared 2 bases from V and 0 bases from J, leaving 5 bases between. CDR1 and CDR2 from the germline V gene are WSHSY and SAAADI. CDR3 length: 14 residues. CDR3 loop: CASSEGSSYNEQFF. The DNA for the CDR3 is TGCGCCAGCAGTGAGGGGAGCTCCTACAATGAGCAGTTCTTC.

The rearrangement uses TRBV4-3 and TRBJ1-5; 7 nucleotides agree with TRBD1. V was pared by 4 bases and J by 5 bases, with 14 bases of the junction left unmatched. The germline gives CDR1 LGHNA, CDR2 YSLEER. This CDR3 is 17 amino acids long. The chain's CDR3 is CASSPDVFEGADQPQHF. In DNA, the CDR3 is TGCGCCAGCAGCCCAGACGTTTTCGAGGGGGCTGATCAGCCCCAGCATTTT.

The CDR3 sequence: CAARGTSSYNEQFF. For the CDR3, the DNA is TGTGCCGCACGGGGGACTAGCTCCTACAATGAGCAGTTCTTC. The chain employs TRBV27 and TRBJ2-1, with TRBD2 matching 8 bases. The germline V gene encodes CDR1 MNHEY and CDR2 SMNVEV (reference sequence). The CDR3 consists of 14 residues. The J segment lost 0 bases and the V segment lost 11 bases, leaving 6 bases of the junction unmatched.

V usage is TRBV28 and J usage is TRBJ1-1; D ambiguous. V lost 5 bases and J lost 6, with 16 bases in between. Looked up from germline, CDR1 is MDHEN and CDR2 is SYDVKM. The length of the CDR3 is 14 residues. CDR3 loop: CASSNRVLRSEAFF. CDR3 coding DNA: TGTGCCAGCAGTAATCGGGTTCTGCGTTCTGAAGCTTTCTTT.

This CDR3 is CASSMYRGQTSGLLDTQYF. In nucleotides, the CDR3 is TGTGCCAGTAGTATGTACAGGGGCCAAACTAGCGGTTTGTTGGATACGCAGTATTTT. The J gene is TRBJ2-3, the V gene TRBV19; a possible D gene is TRBD2 (8 bases). Germline V gene data show CDR1 as LNHDA and CDR2 as SQIVND (reference sequence). This CDR3 is 19 amino acids long. The germline V and J ends were trimmed by 3 bases and 6 bases, with 28 bases remaining between them.

The chain employs TRBV19 and TRBJ1-1, with D maybe TRBD1 (6 bases). The CDR3 totals 16 residues. V shed 1 base and J shed 4 bases, with 16 bases lying between them. Looked up from germline, CDR1 is LNHDA and CDR2 is SQIVND (reference sequence). This CDR3 reads CASSIAHRGGGTEAFF. The CDR3 bases are TGTGCCAGTAGTATAGCCCACCGGGGGGGCGGCACTGAAGCTTTCTTT.

This chain uses TRBV7-9 with TRBJ2-3; possibly TRBD2 for D (5 bases). This CDR3 contains 13 residues. Trimming shortened V by 2 bases and J by 3 bases, and 6 bases separated the two germline ends. Germline-derived CDR1 and CDR2 are SEHNR and FQNEAQ (reference sequence). The CDR3 spells CASSLIATDTQYF. Written as DNA, the CDR3 is TGTGCCAGCAGCTTAATAGCGACAGATACGCAGTATTTT.

The rearrangement uses TRBV10-3 and TRBJ1-2, with 8 bases matching TRBD1. Losses at the gene ends were 7 bases for V and 7 bases for J; bases not matched to a gene: 11. Germline CDR1 reads ENHRY; CDR2 reads SYGVKD. CDR3 length equals 14 residues. For the CDR3, the DNA is TGTGCCATCACCCCGGACAGGGAAGTTGGTGGCTACACCTTC. It is translated as CAITPDREVGGYTF.

The chain has TRBV28 and TRBJ1-1; D call uncertain. Looked up from germline, CDR1 is MDHEN and CDR2 is SYDVKM. The CDR3 is 15 amino acids. V was cut by 8 bases and J by 1 base, with 17 bases left in between. CDR3 region: CASCEDGMANTEAFF. DNA for the CDR3: TGTGCCAGCTGCGAGGACGGGATGGCGAACACTGAAGCTTTCTTT.